Listed here are 19 T cell receptor beta chains from one sample, sequenced in a study of CXCR3-negative and CXCR3-positive naive CD8 T cells. Study outcomes and limitations: For CXCR3-positive naive cells, TRB CDR3s were more hydrophobic than those of CXCR3-negative naive cells.

These receptors have no identified antigens. All TRB cDNA libraries came from 5' RACE performed with UMI labels. TCRdb reprocessed the 5' RACE reads and keeps a single row for each CDR3 protein, giving no DNA. The listing contains 140,000 to 150,000 distinct CDR3 sequences. Material: naive CXCR3+ CD8+ T cells from blood. The subset was: CD45RO-CCR7+CD27+CD95- naive CD8+ T cells expressing CXCR3 (TNR3+). The receptors derive from a human donor in good health. Some clones in this sample may be carry-over from other donors' samples.

The V call is TRBV9, the J call TRBJ1-1. The CDR3 totals 13 residues. Germline V gene data show CDR1 as SGDLS and CDR2 as YYNGEE. The CDR3 sequence is CASTGLLDTEAFF.

The chain links TRBV3-1 to TRBJ2-1; TCRdb calls TRBD1, which cannot be checked without DNA. This CDR3 is 16 amino acids long. From germline, CDR1 is LGHDT and CDR2 YNNKEL (reference sequence). The CDR3 sequence: CASSQTGTYAYNEQFF.

The rearrangement joins TRBV29-1 to TRBJ2-5; as DNA is missing, the TRBD1 call by TCRdb cannot be tested. CDR1 and CDR2 (germline): SQVTM, ANQGSEA. The CDR3 has 13 amino acids. The chain's CDR3 is CSAQSPSQETQYF.

The genes are TRBV27 and TRBJ2-7. The CDR3 length is 14 residues. From germline, CDR1 is MNHEY and CDR2 SMNVEV (reference sequence). This CDR3 is CASSLYHNSYEQYF.

The rearrangement joins TRBV5-5 to TRBJ2-7; TCRdb gives TRBD1 as the D gene, but with no DNA this cannot be confirmed. The germline gives CDR1 SGHKS, CDR2 YYEKEE (reference sequence). The CDR3 consists of 15 residues. The CDR3: CARSLADISTYEQYF.

The rearrangement links TRBV7-9 to TRBJ2-7. CDR1 SEHNR and CDR2 FQNEAQ come from the germline V gene (reference sequence). This CDR3 is built from 11 residues. The CDR3 region is CASSNIYEQYF. Filled out from reference TRBV7-9 and TRBJ2-7, the complete variable domain reads DTGVSQNPRHKITKRGQNVTFRCDPISEHNRLYWYRQTLGQGPEFLTYFQNEAQLEKSRLLSDRFSAERPKGSFSTLEIQRTEQGDSAMYLCASSNIYEQYFGPGTRLTVT.

V and J are TRBV7-9 and TRBJ2-5. CDR1 is SEHNR, CDR2 FQNEAQ, per germline (reference sequence). The CDR3 consists of 13 residues. The CDR3 here is CASSQEAFETQYF.

V gene TRBV20-1 combines with J gene TRBJ1-3. The CDR3 consists of 14 residues. Germline values: CDR1 DFQATT, CDR2 SNEGSKA (reference sequence). CDR3 in amino acids: CSARESLSGNTIYF.

The chain recombines TRBV12-3 or TRBV12-4 with TRBJ2-7; TCRdb gives TRBD1 as the D gene, but with no DNA this cannot be confirmed. The CDR3 sequence is 14 residues long. The chain's CDR3 is CASSVRGNSYEQYF.

The V and J genes are TRBV20-1 and TRBJ2-3; TCRdb's D call of TRBD2 is untestable without DNA. Germline V gene lookup returns CDR1 DFQATT and CDR2 SNEGSKA (reference sequence). The CDR3 extends over 16 amino acids. CDR3 loop: CSATPGLAGKEDTQYF.

The J gene is TRBJ1-1, the V gene TRBV29-1. The CDR3 has 12 residues. CDR1 is SQVTM, CDR2 ANQGSEA, per germline. This CDR3 is CSDYQLNTEAFF.

The gene calls are TRBV20-1 and TRBJ2-1. Germline V lookup: CDR1 DFQATT, CDR2 SNEGSKA (reference sequence). The CDR3 consists of 13 residues. CDR3 residues: CSASTQDSNEQFF.

The rearrangement links TRBV21-1 to TRBJ2-5; TCRdb's D call, TRBD1, is unchecked because there is no DNA. TRBV21-1 is a known pseudogene. CDR3 length equals 16 residues. CDR3 protein: CASSKRDGAYQETQYF.

V and J are TRBV2 and TRBJ2-4. The CDR3 consists of 12 residues. Germline loops: CDR1 SNHLY, CDR2 FYNNEI. The CDR3 loop reads CASSGVADIQYF.

The V call is TRBV5-1, the J call TRBJ1-1. Germline assignment: CDR1 SGHRS and CDR2 YFSETQ. The CDR3 sequence is 13 residues long. The CDR3 sequence is CASSLEVSTEAFF.

The rearrangement uses TRBV29-1 and TRBJ2-2. Germline CDR1 SQVTM, CDR2 ANQGSEA. This CDR3 is built from 15 residues. The chain's CDR3 is CSVESTDANTGELFF.

This sequence joins TRBV7-9 and TRBJ2-7; TCRdb outputs TRBD2, but without DNA this stays unchecked. Germline V lookup: CDR1 SEHNR, CDR2 FQNEAQ (reference sequence). The CDR3 totals 14 residues. The CDR3 sequence is CASSSPGSPYEQYF.

This chain uses TRBV5-1 with TRBJ2-7; TCRdb returns TRBD1, unconfirmable since there is no DNA. This CDR3 is 15 amino acids long. Germline loops: CDR1 SGHRS, CDR2 YFSETQ. Here the CDR3 reads CASRLAGGPIYEQYF.

The genes are TRBV28 and TRBJ2-7; TCRdb's assignment of TRBD1 cannot be checked, as there is no DNA. The CDR3 length is 14 residues. CDR1 is MDHEN, CDR2 SYDVKM, per germline. The CDR3: CASSLLGTEDEQYF.